This entry lists 20 T cell receptor beta chains sequenced from one sample in a study of T cell responses to AZD1222 COVID-19 vaccine. The protocol was immunoSEQ multiplex PCR, while the TCRdb copy is restricted to in-frame clones and leaves out a portion. The sample includes around 80,000 clones, 90% to 95% seen only once; the top ten take roughly 5%. Here the sequenced sample was peripheral blood, taken on day 0 of AZD1222 vaccination. Every receptor here comes from an adult in good health.

With regard to this clone: One end of the junction fails to match germline, which may point to a read error. V and J are TRBV7-7 and TRBJ2-5; D is unclear. There are 13 residues in the CDR3. CDR1 is SSHAT, CDR2 FNYEAQ, per germline (reference sequence). The CDR3 protein is CASSSPGRETQYF. The DNA of the CDR3 is TGTGCTAGCAGCTCTCCCGGGCGAGAGACCCAGTACTTC. The full variable domain, its missing parts supplied by reference TRBV7-7 and TRBJ2-5, is GAGVSQSPRYKVTKRGQDVTLRCDPISSHATLYWYQQALGQGPEFLTYFNYEAQPDKSGLPSDRFSAERPEGSISTLTIQRTEQRDSAMYRCASSSPGRETQYFGPGTRLLVL.

The J gene is TRBJ2-1, the V gene TRBV7-9; 8 nucleotides match TRBD2. This CDR3 contains 15 residues. The J segment lost 8 bases and the V segment lost 1 base, leaving 7 bases of the junction unmatched. Germline-derived CDR1 and CDR2 are SEHNR and FQNEAQ (reference sequence). CDR3: CASSLVLAGDHEQFF. The DNA of the CDR3 is TGTGCCAGCAGCTTAGTTCTAGCGGGTGATCATGAGCAGTTCTTC. Full variable domain (rest looked up from reference TRBV7-9 and TRBJ2-1): DTGVSQNPRHKITKRGQNVTFRCDPISEHNRLYWYRQTLGQGPEFLTYFQNEAQLEKSRLLSDRFSAERPKGSFSTLEIQRTEQGDSAMYLCASSLVLAGDHEQFFGPGTRLTVL.

The chain combines TRBV2 with TRBJ2-7; D not certain. From germline, CDR1 is SNHLY and CDR2 FYNNEI. This CDR3 comprises 14 residues. V dropped 0 bases and J dropped 3 bases, with 9 bases sitting between them. As DNA, the CDR3 is TGTGCCAGCAGTGAAGCGCTTCGTGACTACGAGCAGTACTTC. Its protein product is CASSEALRDYEQYF.

This clone was detected only a few times. The V and J genes are TRBV2 and TRBJ2-7; D may be TRBD2 (5 bases). V was trimmed by 4 bases and J by 3 bases, leaving 22 bases between them. The CDR3 is 17 residues long. Germline CDR1 is SNHLY and CDR2 is FYNNEI. The CDR3 here is CASSGGPIGNANYEQYF. CDR3 nucleotides: TGTGCCAGCAGTGGCGGGCCTATCGGGAACGCCAACTACGAGCAGTACTTC.

This chain links TRBV7-3 with TRBJ2-1, with 8 bases lining up with TRBD1. With 2 bases clipped from V and 2 bases from J, the junction kept 14 bases outside the gene matches. CDR1 and CDR2 (germline): SGHTA, FQGTGA. This CDR3 is 19 amino acids long. CDR3 coding DNA: TGTGCCAGCAGCTTACAGTTTCGGACAGGGCCACTAACCTACAATGAGCAGTTCTTC. This sequence encodes CASSLQFRTGPLTYNEQFF.

V gene TRBV5-6 combines with J gene TRBJ1-5; D gene unclear. The V end lost 1 base, the J end lost 4 bases, and 9 bases lay between the germline ends. Germline-derived CDR1 and CDR2 are SGHDT and YYEEEE. This CDR3 contains 14 residues. The CDR3 is CASSLIVGNQPQHF. The CDR3 coding sequence is TGTGCCAGCAGCTTGATAGTGGGGAATCAGCCCCAGCATTTT.

The chain's CDR3 is CASSLRLGATNEKLFF. The DNA for the CDR3 is TGTGCCAGCAGTTTACGACTGGGAGCAACTAATGAAAAACTGTTTTTT. The chain uses TRBV28 and TRBJ1-4, with no clear D. V dropped 2 bases and J dropped 0 bases, with 10 bases sitting between them. The CDR3 totals 16 residues. In germline, CDR1 is MDHEN, CDR2 SYDVKM.

The V call is TRBV18, the J call TRBJ2-2; D unresolved. V lost 0 bases and J 2 bases, leaving 19 bases between the germline ends. This CDR3 has 19 amino acids. The germline CDR1 and CDR2 sequences are KGHSH and LQKENI. The CDR3 region is CASSPPRKGGPPNTGELFF. The DNA for the CDR3 is TGTGCCAGCTCACCACCTAGGAAGGGCGGCCCCCCCAACACCGGGGAGCTGTTTTTT.

The chain joins TRBV5-4 to TRBJ2-4, with D perhaps matching TRBD1 (6 bases). Germline CDR1 and CDR2: SGHNT and YYREEE (reference sequence). The CDR3 is 15 residues long. Trimming cost V 0 bases and J 3 bases, with 10 bases left between them. This chain's CDR3 is CASSLDIQGKNIQYF. In nucleotides, the CDR3 is TGTGCCAGCAGCTTGGATATACAGGGCAAAAACATTCAGTACTTC.

This chain connects TRBV29-1 to TRBJ2-1, with D tentatively TRBD1 or TRBD2 (6 bases each). The CDR3 is made up of 14 amino acids. Trimming cost V 4 bases and J 0 bases, with 10 bases left between them. Germline CDR1 reads SQVTM; CDR2 reads ANQGSEA. Here the CDR3 reads CSVAGGPSYNEQFF. CDR3 coding DNA: TGCAGCGTTGCCGGGGGCCCCTCCTACAATGAGCAGTTCTTC.

The chain recombines TRBV27 with TRBJ1-4; no definite D call. Germline V gene lookup returns CDR1 MNHEY and CDR2 SMNVEV (reference sequence). V was pared by 6 bases and J by 0 bases, with 11 bases between. The CDR3 runs to 15 residues. Here the CDR3 reads CASSRHEATNEKLFF. The CDR3 nucleotides are TGTGCCAGCAGCCGTCATGAGGCAACTAATGAAAAACTGTTTTTT.

The rearrangement links TRBV3-1 (or the pseudogene TRBV3-2) to TRBJ2-7; 7 positions agree with TRBD2. The CDR3 covers 12 residues. V dropped 3 bases and J dropped 9; count of bases not matched to a gene: 5. Germline CDR1 LGHDT, CDR2 YNNKEL (reference sequence). CDR3 coding DNA: TGTGCCAGCAGCCAGCAACGGGGGGTGCAGTACTTC. Its translation is CASSQQRGVQYF.

The chain employs TRBV23-1 and TRBJ1-1; D remains unclear. TRBV23-1 is given ORF status, its function remaining uncertain. Trimming left V 2 bases short and J 6 bases short, with 10 bases between. The CDR3 covers 13 residues. The chain's CDR3 is CASSQGGEAEAFF. In DNA form, the CDR3 reads TGCGCCAGCAGTCAAGGCGGCGAGGCTGAAGCTTTCTTT.

This sequence joins TRBV3-1 (or the pseudogene TRBV3-2) and TRBJ2-1; 9 nucleotides match TRBD2. The germline V gene has CDR1 LGHDT and CDR2 YNNKEL (reference sequence). The CDR3 has 16 amino acids. Trimming took 4 bases from V and 4 from J; bases not matched to a gene: 8. The DNA of the CDR3 is TGTGCCAGCAGCCGAGCCAGCGGGGGGCTGTACAATGAGCAGTTCTTC. Residues: CASSRASGGLYNEQFF.

The V and J genes are TRBV19 and TRBJ2-1, with D tentatively TRBD2 (7 bases). V was cut by 2 bases and J by 2 bases, with 13 bases left in between. The CDR3 runs to 16 residues. Germline V CDR1 and CDR2: LNHDA, SQIVND (reference sequence). CDR3 bases: TGTGCCAGTAGTATAATGCGCGGGGGCCCCTACAATGAGCAGTTCTTC. Protein sequence: CASSIMRGGPYNEQFF.

The chain links TRBV4-2 to TRBJ1-5; D may be TRBD1 (6 bases). The CDR3 runs 15 residues. In germline, CDR1 is LGHNA, CDR2 YNFKEQ. Trimming stripped 1 base from V and 5 bases from J, with 12 bases between. This chain's CDR3 is CASSQGGAGDQPQHF. For the CDR3, the DNA is TGTGCCAGCAGCCAAGGAGGGGCAGGGGATCAGCCCCAGCATTTT.

The rearrangement links TRBV9 to TRBJ1-2; D might be TRBD1 (5 bases). The germline V gene encodes CDR1 SGDLS and CDR2 YYNGEE. V was pared by 0 bases and J by 7 bases, with 13 bases between. This CDR3 comprises 14 residues. The CDR3 DNA is TGTGCCAGCAGCGTAGAGTGGGCAGGGTTTGGCTACACCTTC. Amino acid sequence: CASSVEWAGFGYTF.

As DNA, the CDR3 is TGTGCCAGCAGTTACGGGGGCTTTTATGGCTACACCTTC. Translation: CASSYGGFYGYTF. The rearrangement uses TRBV12-3 or TRBV12-4 and TRBJ1-2; perhaps TRBD1 as D (6 bases). The CDR3 is 13 amino acids. V lost 4 bases and J 5 bases, leaving 11 bases between the germline ends.

The chain uses TRBV19 and TRBJ1-5; D unresolved. The CDR3 is made up of 13 amino acids. Germline assignment: CDR1 LNHDA and CDR2 SQIVND (reference sequence). Trimming left V 4 bases short and J 10 bases short, with 14 bases between. The CDR3 protein is CASSTAPLVPQHF. The CDR3 DNA sequence: TGTGCCAGTAGTACCGCACCCTTAGTACCCCAGCATTTT.

The rearrangement uses TRBV9 and TRBJ2-1; D gene unclear. The V end was cut by 0 bases, the J end by 2 bases, with 9 bases between. Germline V gene data show CDR1 as SGDLS and CDR2 as YYNGEE. This CDR3 has 15 amino acids. In DNA, the CDR3 is TGTGCCAGCAGCGTAGGGAGACCCACCTACAATGAGCAGTTCTTC. It is translated as CASSVGRPTYNEQFF.